This record looks at one T cell receptor (beta chain) sequence and its context. Its antigen is not identified. Trimming removed 7 bases from V and 5 bases from J; junction bases left unmatched: 2. The CDR3 sequence is 12 residues long. Looked up from germline, CDR1 is ENHRY and CDR2 is SYGVKD. The PCR ran on 60 Vbeta and 13 Jbeta primers. TCRdb keeps only in-frame clones here, not all; method: immunoSEQ multiplex PCR. The table includes 100,000 to 150,000 clones, about 80% detected once. This sample is part of a study of cytomegalovirus exposure and HLA in healthy donors. Study-level findings and limits: Overall, around 160 TCR beta chains were annotated as cytomegalovirus-associated. In a later analysis, parvovirus B19, influenza, CMV and Epstein-Barr virus appeared linked to several top co-occurrence clusters.

The chain combines TRBV10-3 with TRBJ2-5, with TRBD1 matching 9 bases. The material sequenced was PBMCs. The receptor was isolated from a woman aged 40 to 50 in good health and CMV-seronegative. For the CDR3, the DNA is TGTGCCATCAAAGACAGGGGGGAGACCCAGTACTTC. It translates to CAIKDRGETQYF.